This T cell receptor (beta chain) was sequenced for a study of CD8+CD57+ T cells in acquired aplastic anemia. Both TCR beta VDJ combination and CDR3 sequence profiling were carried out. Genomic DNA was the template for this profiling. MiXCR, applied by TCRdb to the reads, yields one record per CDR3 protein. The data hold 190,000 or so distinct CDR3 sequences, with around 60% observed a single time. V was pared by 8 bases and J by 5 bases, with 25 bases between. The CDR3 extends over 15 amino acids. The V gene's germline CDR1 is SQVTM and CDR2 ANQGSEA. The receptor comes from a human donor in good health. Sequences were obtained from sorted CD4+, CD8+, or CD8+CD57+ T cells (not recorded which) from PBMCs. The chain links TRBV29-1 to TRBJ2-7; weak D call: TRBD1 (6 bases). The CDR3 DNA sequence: TGCAGCTCGATGATAGCTAAAGGGGGACGGGACGAGCAGTACTTC. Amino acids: CSSMIAKGGRDEQYF.